This TCR beta chain is drawn from a study of blood T cells in healthy people across ages. A second about 7 to 12 cycle PCR used barcoded and J-beta primers. TCRdb re-called the 5' RACE reads with MiXCR, one entry per CDR3 protein. Of about 800,000 distinct CDR3 sequences listed, about three fifths were seen once; the top ten hold approximately 21%. There were at least 5 micrograms of total RNA extracted from every sample. The clonotype was recovered from a man aged 25-45 years in good health. Sequences were obtained from blood.

CDR3 sequence: CAISDTVGSYEQYF. The DNA of the CDR3 is TGTGCCATCAGTGATACAGTAGGGTCCTACGAGCAGTACTTC. The V gene is TRBV10-3, the J gene TRBJ2-7; D unresolved. This CDR3 contains 14 residues. Germline-derived CDR1 and CDR2 are ENHRY and SYGVKD. Trimming stripped 3 bases from V and 1 base from J, with 10 bases between.